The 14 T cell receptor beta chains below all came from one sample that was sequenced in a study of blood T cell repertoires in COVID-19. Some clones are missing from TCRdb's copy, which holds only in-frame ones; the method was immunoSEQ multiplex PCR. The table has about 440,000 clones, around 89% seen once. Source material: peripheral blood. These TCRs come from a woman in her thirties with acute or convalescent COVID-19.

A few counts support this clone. CDR3 sequence (DNA): TGTGCCAGCAGCTTACTAGCGGGGGGGCTGGTAGATACGCAGTATTTT. Its translation: CASSLLAGGLVDTQYF. V is TRBV5-6 and J is TRBJ2-3; 13 positions agree with TRBD2. The CDR3 has 16 residues. With 2 bases clipped from V and 5 bases from J, the junction kept 5 bases outside the gene matches. In germline, CDR1 is SGHDT, CDR2 YYEEEE. Full variable domain (outside the CDR3, taken from reference TRBV5-6 and TRBJ2-3): DAGVTQSPTHLIKTRGQQVTLRCSPKSGHDTVSWYQQALGQGPQFIFQYYEEEERQRGNFPDRFSGHQFPNYSSELNVNALLLGDSALYLCASSLLAGGLVDTQYFGPGTRLTVL.

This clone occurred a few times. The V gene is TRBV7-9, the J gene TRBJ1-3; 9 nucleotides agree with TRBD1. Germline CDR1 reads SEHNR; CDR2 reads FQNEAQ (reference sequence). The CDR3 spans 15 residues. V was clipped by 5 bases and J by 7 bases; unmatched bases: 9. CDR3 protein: CASSPRADRGNTIYF. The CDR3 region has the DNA TGTGCCAGCAGCCCGCGGGCAGACAGGGGGAACACCATATATTTT.

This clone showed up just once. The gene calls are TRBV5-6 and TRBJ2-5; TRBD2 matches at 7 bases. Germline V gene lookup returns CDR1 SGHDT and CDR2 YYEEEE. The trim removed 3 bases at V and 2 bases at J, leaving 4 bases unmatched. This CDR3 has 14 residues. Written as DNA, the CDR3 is TGTGCCAGCAGCTCATCCGGGGGGCAAGAGACCCAGTACTTC. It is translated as CASSSSGGQETQYF.

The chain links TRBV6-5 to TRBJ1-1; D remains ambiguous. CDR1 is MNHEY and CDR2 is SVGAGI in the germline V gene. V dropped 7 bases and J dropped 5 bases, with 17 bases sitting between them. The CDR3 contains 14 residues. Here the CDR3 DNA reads TGTGCCAGCACCACCGGTCGGGGTGGTACTGAAGCTTTCTTT. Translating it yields CASTTGRGGTEAFF.

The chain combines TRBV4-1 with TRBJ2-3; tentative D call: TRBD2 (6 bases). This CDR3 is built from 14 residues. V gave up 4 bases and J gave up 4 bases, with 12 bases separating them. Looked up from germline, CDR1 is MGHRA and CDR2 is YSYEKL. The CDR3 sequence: CASSPAGTADTQYF. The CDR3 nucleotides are TGCGCCAGCAGCCCTGCGGGGACCGCAGATACGCAGTATTTT.

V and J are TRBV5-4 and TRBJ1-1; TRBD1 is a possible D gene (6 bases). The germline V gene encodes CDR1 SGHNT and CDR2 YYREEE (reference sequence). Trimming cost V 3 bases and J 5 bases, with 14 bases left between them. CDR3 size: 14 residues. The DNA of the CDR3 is TGTGCCAGCAGCTCCAGGGGAGGGGGAACTGAAGCTTTCTTT. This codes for CASSSRGGGTEAFF.

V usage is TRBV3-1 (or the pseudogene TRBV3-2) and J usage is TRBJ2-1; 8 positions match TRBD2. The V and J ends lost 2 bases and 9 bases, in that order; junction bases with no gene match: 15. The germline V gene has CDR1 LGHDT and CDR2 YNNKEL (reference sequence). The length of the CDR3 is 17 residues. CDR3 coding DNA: TGTGCCAGCAGCCAATCCTATCGGGGGGGCTATTTGGGTGAGCAGTTCTTC. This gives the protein CASSQSYRGGYLGEQFF.

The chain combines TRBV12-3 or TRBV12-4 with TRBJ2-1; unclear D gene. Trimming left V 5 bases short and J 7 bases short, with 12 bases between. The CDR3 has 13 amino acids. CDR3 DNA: TGTGCCAGCAGTCTCGAACAGTTAAATGAGCAGTTCTTC. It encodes CASSLEQLNEQFF.

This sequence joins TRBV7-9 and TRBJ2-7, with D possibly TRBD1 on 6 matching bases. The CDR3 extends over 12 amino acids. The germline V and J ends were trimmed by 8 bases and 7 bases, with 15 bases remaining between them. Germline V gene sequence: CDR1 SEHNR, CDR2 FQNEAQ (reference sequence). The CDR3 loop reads CASSWTDGEQYF. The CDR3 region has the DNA TGTGCCAGCTCTTGGACAGACGGGGAGCAGTACTTC.

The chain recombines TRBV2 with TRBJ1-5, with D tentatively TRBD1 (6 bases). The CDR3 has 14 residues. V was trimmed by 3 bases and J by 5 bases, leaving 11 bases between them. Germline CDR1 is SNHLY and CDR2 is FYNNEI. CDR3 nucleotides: TGTGCCAGCAGTGATTCAGGACAGTATCAGCCCCAGCATTTT. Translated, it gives CASSDSGQYQPQHF.

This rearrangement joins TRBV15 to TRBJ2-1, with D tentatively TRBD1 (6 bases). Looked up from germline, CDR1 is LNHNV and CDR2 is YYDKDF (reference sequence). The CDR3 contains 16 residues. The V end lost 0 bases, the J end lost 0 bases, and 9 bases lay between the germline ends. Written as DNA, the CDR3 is TGTGCCACCAGCAGAGACAGGGGTAGCTCCTACAATGAGCAGTTCTTC. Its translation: CATSRDRGSSYNEQFF.

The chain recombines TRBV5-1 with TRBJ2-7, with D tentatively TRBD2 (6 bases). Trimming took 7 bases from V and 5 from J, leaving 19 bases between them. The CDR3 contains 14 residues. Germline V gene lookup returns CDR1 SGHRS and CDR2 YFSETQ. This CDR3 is CASSWTGTGDEQYF. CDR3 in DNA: TGCGCCAGCTCGTGGACTGGGACTGGGGACGAGCAGTACTTC. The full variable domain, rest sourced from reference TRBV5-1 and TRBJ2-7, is KAGVTQTPRYLIKTRGQQVTLSCSPISGHRSVSWYQQTPGQGLQFLFEYFSETQRNKGNFPGRFSGRQFSNSRSEMNVSTLELGDSALYLCASSWTGTGDEQYFGPGTRLTVT.

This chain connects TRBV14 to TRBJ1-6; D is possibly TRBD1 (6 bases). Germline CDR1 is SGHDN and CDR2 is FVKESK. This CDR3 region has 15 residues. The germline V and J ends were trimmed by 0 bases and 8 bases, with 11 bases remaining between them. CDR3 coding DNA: TGTGCCAGCAGCCAAGATCTGGGGGCGTATTCACCCCTCCACTTT. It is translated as CASSQDLGAYSPLHF.

The CDR3 protein is CAWGDRYYTEAFF. CDR3 bases: TGTGCCTGGGGCGACAGGTATTACACTGAAGCTTTCTTT. The rearrangement links TRBV30 to TRBJ1-1; D might be TRBD1 (6 bases). The CDR3 loop spans 13 amino acids. Germline V gives CDR1 GTSNPN, CDR2 SVGIG (reference sequence). Trimming pared 5 bases from V and 3 bases from J, leaving 13 bases between.